This T cell receptor beta chain was retrieved from a study of blood T cell repertoires in COVID-19. Background on the study: Acute and convalescent COVID-19 samples came from the United States, Italy and Spain. PBMCs, B-cell-depleted T cells, or T cells were the source of the cDNA or gDNA that made up the material.

Original processing methods: Cell counts per sample came from amplifying reference gene primers. Only in-frame clones appear in the TCRdb table, and some are missing; sequencing was by immunoSEQ multiplex PCR. V and J calls and clone size are those listed in that table; D and trimming were worked out from the DNA. The sample contains roughly 250,000 clones, roughly 87% of which appear only once. The CDR3 extends over 12 amino acids. CDR1 is SGHDT and CDR2 is YYEEEE in the germline V gene. V dropped 0 bases and J dropped 7 bases, with 7 bases sitting between them. The chain couples TRBV5-6 to TRBJ1-1, with D uncertain. The receptor was isolated from a woman in her twenties or thirties with acute COVID-19. The sequencing input was PBMCs or T cells enriched from blood (not recorded which). The CDR3 here is CASSLAVSEAFF. CDR3 nucleotides: TGTGCCAGCAGCTTGGCGGTGAGTGAAGCTTTCTTT.